Following are 16 T cell receptor beta chains from one sample sequenced in a study of CD8 T cells in Susac syndrome. Random hexamers were used to reverse transcribe the RNA input (about 0.45 to 1 ug). TCRdb analysed the immunoSEQ multiplex PCR reads with MiXCR anew, one entry per CDR3 protein. The profile shows a few hundred thousand distinct CDR3 sequences, almost 85% of them singletons. The specimen sequenced was CD8+ T cells from PBMCs. These receptor sequences come from a human donor with multiple sclerosis.

The chain combines TRBV4-3 with TRBJ2-1; 10 bases agree with TRBD2. The germline V gene encodes CDR1 LGHNA and CDR2 YSLEER. J lost 10 bases, V lost 0 bases, and 15 bases had no gene match. This CDR3 spans 18 amino acids. CDR3 nucleotides: TGCGCCAGCAGCCAAGAGGGCCCTTATAGCGGGAGGTCGGAAGAGCAGTTCTTC. The encoded protein is CASSQEGPYSGRSEEQFF.

CDR3 in DNA: TGTGCCAGCAGCTTCTTCACATCCTACAATGAGCAGTTCTTC. It codes for CASSFFTSYNEQFF. The chain has TRBV14 and TRBJ2-1; D remains unclear. The length of the CDR3 is 14 residues. Per the germline V gene, CDR1 is SGHDN and CDR2 is FVKESK. Trimming shortened V by 5 bases and J by 1 base, and 9 bases separated the two germline ends.

V gene TRBV12-3 or TRBV12-4 combines with J gene TRBJ2-7; a possible D gene is TRBD1 (5 bases). CDR3 length equals 14 residues. Trimming took 2 bases from V and 5 from J, leaving 13 bases between them. The DNA of the CDR3 is TGTGCCAGCAGTTTAACAGCCAGGGCTCACGAGCAGTACTTC. Translating it yields CASSLTARAHEQYF.

The count of this clonotype is one. This chain uses TRBV12-3 or TRBV12-4 with TRBJ1-3; D possibly corresponds to TRBD1 (5 bases). The CDR3 consists of 15 residues. V dropped 5 bases and J dropped 0 bases, with 11 bases sitting between them. The CDR3 sequence: CASSEGPYSGNTIYF. The DNA of the CDR3 is TGTGCCAGCAGTGAGGGACCCTACTCTGGAAACACCATATATTTT.

This CDR3 reads CASKTGGGYNEQFF. CDR3 in DNA: TGTGCCAGCAAGACGGGAGGAGGTTACAATGAGCAGTTCTTC. The genes are TRBV6-2 or TRBV6-3 and TRBJ2-1, with 7 nucleotides matching TRBD2. Trimming cost V 7 bases and J 4 bases; bases outside gene matches: 7. This CDR3 has 14 residues. CDR1 and CDR2 (germline): MNHEY, SVGEGT.

The rearrangement uses TRBV20-1 and TRBJ2-7; TRBD1 might be the D (6 bases). CDR3 length: 13 residues. Looked up from germline, CDR1 is DFQATT and CDR2 is SNEGSKA (reference sequence). Trimming pared 5 bases from V and 2 bases from J, leaving 13 bases between. CDR3 amino acids: CSAGTGQTYEQYF. Written as DNA, the CDR3 is TGCAGTGCTGGCACAGGGCAAACCTACGAGCAGTACTTC.

This chain connects TRBV4-1 to TRBJ2-3; D is ambiguous. The CDR3 loop spans 15 amino acids. Germline-derived CDR1 and CDR2 are MGHRA and YSYEKL. Trimming stripped 1 base from V and 4 bases from J, with 12 bases between. CDR3 sequence: CASSQGVGRSDTQYF. In DNA, the CDR3 is TGCGCCAGCAGCCAAGGGGTCGGCAGATCAGATACGCAGTATTTT.

The chain joins TRBV25-1 to TRBJ1-1, with TRBD1 matching 10 bases. The CDR3 runs to 13 residues. V lost 4 bases, J lost 6 bases, and 2 bases stayed unmatched. Germline CDR1 and CDR2: MGHDK and SYGVNS. CDR3: CASSAGQGAEAFF. CDR3 bases: TGTGCCAGCAGTGCCGGACAGGGGGCTGAAGCTTTCTTT.

CDR3: CASILKGGIEAFF. CDR3 in DNA: TGTGCCAGTATCCTGAAGGGGGGAATTGAAGCTTTCTTT. The chain links TRBV19 to TRBJ1-1, with a possible D match to TRBD1 (6 bases). Trimming shortened V by 7 bases and J by 7 bases, and 16 bases separated the two germline ends. This CDR3 has 13 residues. Germline V gene sequence: CDR1 LNHDA, CDR2 SQIVND (reference sequence).

The rearrangement uses TRBV10-3 and TRBJ2-7; 7 nucleotides align to TRBD1. The V and J ends lost 8 bases and 2 bases, in that order; junction bases with no gene match: 6. This CDR3 is 13 amino acids long. The germline CDR1 and CDR2 sequences are ENHRY and SYGVKD. The CDR3 DNA is TGTGCCATCCTTGGACAGGTACCCTACGAGCAGTACTTC. Translating it yields CAILGQVPYEQYF.

This clonotype was counted a single time. The chain employs TRBV2 and TRBJ2-3, with D possibly matching TRBD1 (6 bases). The CDR3 covers 15 residues. V shed 4 bases and J shed 3 bases, with 14 bases lying between them. Per the germline V gene, CDR1 is SNHLY and CDR2 is FYNNEI. Here the CDR3 reads CASSALGGSTDTQYF. In nucleotides, the CDR3 is TGTGCCAGCAGTGCCCTTGGGGGCTCGACAGATACGCAGTATTTT.

The chain uses TRBV12-3 or TRBV12-4 and TRBJ2-2; TRBD1 aligns across 10 bases. With 6 bases clipped from V and 1 base from J, the junction kept 5 bases outside the gene matches. The CDR3 sequence is 16 residues long. CDR3 nucleotide sequence: TGTGCCAGCAGCCCGACAGGGGGCCGGAACACCGGGGAGCTGTTTTTT. Translation gives CASSPTGGRNTGELFF.

This clonotype was observed a handful of times. This chain connects TRBV6-1 to TRBJ1-2; possibly TRBD1 for D (5 bases). The CDR3 runs to 14 residues. V was cut by 6 bases and J by 7 bases, with 18 bases left in between. Germline assignment: CDR1 MNHNS and CDR2 SASEGT. CDR3 loop: CASSPDIFSCGYTF. The CDR3 region has the DNA TGTGCCAGCAGCCCGGACATATTCTCCTGTGGCTACACCTTC.

J is TRBJ2-1 and V is TRBV7-2; TRBD1 agrees at 8 bases. The CDR3 runs to 14 residues. Germline V CDR1 and CDR2: SGHTA, FQGNSA. V trimming: 3 bases; J trimming: 3 bases; junction bases outside the gene matches: 1. CDR3: CASSFGTGYNEQFF. The CDR3 nucleotides read TGTGCCAGCAGCTTCGGGACAGGCTACAATGAGCAGTTCTTC.

V and J are TRBV12-3 or TRBV12-4 and TRBJ2-5; TRBD2 matches at 8 bases. The junction had 6 bases not matched to a gene; V was cut back by 5 bases and J by 1 base. The CDR3 has 15 amino acids. The CDR3 spells CASSHTTSGQETQYF. The CDR3 DNA reads as TGTGCCAGCAGTCACACCACTAGCGGCCAAGAGACCCAGTACTTC.

The chain has TRBV4-3 and TRBJ1-1; D call uncertain. Trimming left V 1 base short and J 9 bases short, with 6 bases between. Germline V CDR1 and CDR2: LGHNA, YSLEER. This CDR3 has 11 amino acids. This CDR3 is CASSQGMQAFF. CDR3 bases: TGCGCCAGCAGCCAAGGCATGCAAGCTTTCTTT.